This record looks at one T cell receptor beta chain sequence and its context. Germline assignment: CDR1 MNHEY and CDR2 SMNVEV (reference sequence). The length of the CDR3 is 13 residues. The ends were cut back, 3 bases at V and 6 bases at J, with 12 bases in the middle. TCRdb fed the PCR reads into MiXCR, producing one record per CDR3 protein. The data hold about 40,000 distinct CDR3 sequences, with under 20% observed a single time. The data are from a study of molecular identifiers for immune sequencing clone quantification. Sequenced: naive CD8+ T cells from blood, with Jurkat cell RNA spiked in. The subset: FACS-sorted CD8+CD4-CCR7+CD45RA+ naive T cells. The clonotype originates from a human donor in good health. Some libraries in this study had Jurkat cell RNA spiked in. The V call is TRBV27, the J call TRBJ2-7; D is perhaps TRBD2 (5 bases). The CDR3 DNA is TGTGCCAGCAGTTTCGGGGTTTTGGGCGAGCAGTACTTC. This sequence encodes CASSFGVLGEQYF.